This T cell receptor (beta chain) was sequenced during a study of OX40 agonist ivuxolimab in advanced cancers. V was pared by 3 bases and J by 5 bases, with 11 bases between. The CDR3 spans 13 residues. Germline lookup yields CDR1 MDHEN and CDR2 SYDVKM. The method was immunoSEQ multiplex PCR; TCRdb's version includes in-frame clones alone and lacks a portion of them. Among some 46,000 clones, roughly 90% were seen once, and the ten largest hold less than 20%. People who had autoimmune disease history or systemic immunosuppression were excluded. The chain has TRBV28 and TRBJ2-7; TRBD2 might be the D (5 bases). The receptor was isolated from an adult with an advanced solid tumor such as melanoma, head and neck, liver or kidney cancer. The source material was CD4+ or CD8+ T cells sorted from blood, sampled in a trial of the OX40 agonist ivuxolimab. CDR3 sequence (DNA): TGTGCCAGCAGTTTTGAGGGCGTCCACGAGCAGTACTTC. It is translated as CASSFEGVHEQYF.